The next 19 T cell receptor beta chains were all read from a single sample in a study of regulatory dendritic cells for organ transplantation. Sequencing was performed with immunoSEQ multiplex PCR; in TCRdb, only in-frame clones are kept and a portion is missing. The sample holds 25,000 to 30,000 clones; 82% are singletons and the top ten take approximately 0.43%. Material: naive CD8+ T cells from blood. Subset described: CD45RA+ naive T cells. These receptors originate from a human donor in good health.

The chain is built from TRBV9 and TRBJ2-7, with unresolved D. The V gene's germline CDR1 is SGDLS and CDR2 YYNGEE. V gave up 0 bases and J gave up 0 bases, with 10 bases separating them. The CDR3 runs to 15 residues. The CDR3 here is CASSVESDSSYEQYF. The CDR3 bases are TGTGCCAGCAGCGTAGAATCTGATAGCTCCTACGAGCAGTACTTC.

The chain employs TRBV29-1 and TRBJ1-1, with TRBD1 matching 12 bases. This CDR3 has 16 residues. Looked up from germline, CDR1 is SQVTM and CDR2 is ANQGSEA. V gave up 6 bases and J gave up 5 bases; unmatched junction bases: 13. CDR3 DNA sequence: TGCAGCGTCCACGTCCGGGACAGGGGGCCTGGAACTGAAGCTTTCTTT. It specifies CSVHVRDRGPGTEAFF.

The chain has TRBV6-1 and TRBJ1-5; the D is unclear. Germline V gives CDR1 MNHNS, CDR2 SASEGT. The length of the CDR3 is 12 residues. V was shortened by 2 bases and J by 10 bases, with 9 bases between the two germline ends. In nucleotides, the CDR3 is TGTGCCAGCAGTGAATTGAGGAATCCCCAGCATTTT. It yields the protein CASSELRNPQHF.

This chain joins TRBV7-2 and TRBJ2-7; the match to TRBD2 covers 12 bases. J gave up 3 bases and V 4 bases, and 4 bases lay outside the gene matches. CDR3 length: 15 amino acids. In germline, CDR1 is SGHTA, CDR2 FQGNSA. CDR3 protein: CASSSSGGDHYEQYF. The CDR3 DNA is TGTGCCAGCAGCTCTAGCGGGGGGGATCACTACGAGCAGTACTTC.

V gene TRBV13 combines with J gene TRBJ2-1, with a possible D match to TRBD1 (6 bases). V was pared by 7 bases and J by 0 bases, with 13 bases between. In germline, CDR1 is PRHDT, CDR2 FYEKMQ (reference sequence). The CDR3 has 15 residues. As DNA, the CDR3 is TGTGCCAGCACCCTAATACAGGGCTCCTACAATGAGCAGTTCTTC. Translation: CASTLIQGSYNEQFF.

The chain recombines TRBV4-1 with TRBJ1-5, with 10 bases aligning to TRBD1. Per the germline V gene, CDR1 is MGHRA and CDR2 is YSYEKL. The ends lost 3 bases at V and 1 base at J; junction bases unmatched: 0. This CDR3 is built from 15 residues. In DNA, the CDR3 is TGCGCCAGCAGCCAGACAGGGGGCAGCAATCAGCCCCAGCATTTT. Protein sequence: CASSQTGGSNQPQHF.

The chain combines TRBV7-9 with TRBJ2-7; TRBD1 might be the D (5 bases). The CDR3 runs to 14 residues. Trimming removed 5 bases from V and 2 bases from J, with 13 bases in between. Germline CDR1 and CDR2: SEHNR and FQNEAQ (reference sequence). The CDR3 DNA follows: TGTGCCAGCAGCCTAACACAGGAAGCCTACGAGCAGTACTTC. Encoded protein: CASSLTQEAYEQYF.

The chain couples TRBV2 to TRBJ1-5, with D unresolved. The V end was cut by 2 bases, the J end by 3 bases, with 14 bases between. CDR3 length: 16 residues. The germline CDR1 and CDR2 sequences are SNHLY and FYNNEI. The CDR3 spells CASSETEVLINQPQHF. The DNA of the CDR3 is TGTGCCAGCAGTGAAACGGAGGTACTCATCAATCAGCCCCAGCATTTT.

The chain couples TRBV9 to TRBJ2-5, with 7 bases fitting TRBD2. The end of the DNA is better explained by TRBJ2-7, so the J call may be wrong. The CDR3 runs 15 residues. CDR1 and CDR2 (germline): SGDLS, YYNGEE. The CDR3 bases are TGTGCCAGCAGTCCATTGCTGACTAGCCCCAACGAGCAGTACTTC. Protein: CASSPLLTSPNEQYF.

The V and J genes are TRBV14 and TRBJ2-7; D possibly corresponds to TRBD2 (6 bases). The CDR3 is 15 amino acids. The V end was cut by 6 bases, the J end by 5 bases, with 20 bases between. Per the germline V gene, CDR1 is SGHDN and CDR2 is FVKESK. As DNA, the CDR3 is TGTGCCAGCAGGCTATCCGGGACTCCCCCCCACGAGCAGTACTTC. Translation gives CASRLSGTPPHEQYF.

The chain is built from TRBV10-3 and TRBJ2-7, with 10 bases lining up with TRBD1. The ends lost 4 bases at V and 3 bases at J; junction bases unmatched: 3. Per the germline V gene, CDR1 is ENHRY and CDR2 is SYGVKD. This CDR3 region has 14 residues. The CDR3 reads CAISGGDRGYEQYF. In nucleotides, the CDR3 is TGTGCCATCAGTGGAGGGGACAGGGGCTACGAGCAGTACTTC.

The genes are TRBV7-9 and TRBJ1-2; TRBD1 matches 9 bases. With 5 bases clipped from V and 8 bases from J, the junction kept 15 bases outside the gene matches. The CDR3 covers 16 residues. Looked up from germline, CDR1 is SEHNR and CDR2 is FQNEAQ (reference sequence). CDR3 bases: TGTGCCAGCAGCCCACTACTGGACAGGGGAATAAGGGGCTACACCTTC. It translates to CASSPLLDRGIRGYTF.

The chain has TRBV4-2 and TRBJ2-3, with 10 bases identical to TRBD2. This CDR3 spans 20 amino acids. V dropped 2 bases and J dropped 0; count of bases not matched to a gene: 14. Germline assignment: CDR1 LGHNA and CDR2 YNFKEQ. The CDR3 DNA is TGTGCCAGCAGCCAATCCGGGGTGATAGCGGGGGGCTTTAGCACAGATACGCAGTATTTT. Protein sequence: CASSQSGVIAGGFSTDTQYF.

This clone was observed once. The chain couples TRBV14 to TRBJ2-5; possible D gene TRBD2, 5 bases. V was pared by 1 base and J by 9 bases, with 9 bases between. This CDR3 is built from 12 residues. Germline V gene lookup returns CDR1 SGHDN and CDR2 FVKESK. The CDR3 region is CASSQVTGSQYF. CDR3 in DNA: TGTGCCAGCAGCCAAGTTACGGGGTCCCAGTACTTC.

This clone was counted a single time. The gene calls are TRBV27 and TRBJ1-5; TRBD1 matches 7 bases. The V segment lost 6 bases and the J segment 1 base; nucleotides outside the gene matches: 6. CDR1 is MNHEY, CDR2 SMNVEV, per germline (reference sequence). The CDR3 has 15 residues. The CDR3 DNA reads as TGTGCCAGCAGCTTGGACAGGCTGAGCAATCAGCCCCAGCATTTT. Translated, it gives CASSLDRLSNQPQHF.

V gene TRBV9 combines with J gene TRBJ1-1; 7 bases match TRBD1. Germline V CDR1 and CDR2: SGDLS, YYNGEE. The CDR3 is made up of 16 amino acids. Trimming cost V 3 bases and J 0 bases; bases outside gene matches: 8. This chain's CDR3 is CASSGGQQLMNTEAFF. CDR3 bases: TGTGCCAGCAGCGGGGGACAGCAACTCATGAACACTGAAGCTTTCTTT.

The chain links TRBV7-9 to TRBJ1-1; D is perhaps TRBD1 (5 bases). CDR1 and CDR2 (germline): SEHNR, FQNEAQ (reference sequence). The CDR3 consists of 13 residues. V was clipped by 5 bases and J by 2 bases, with 9 bases between them. The CDR3 protein is CASSRDRNTEAFF. CDR3 coding DNA: TGTGCCAGCAGCCGCGACAGAAACACTGAAGCTTTCTTT.

The chain recombines TRBV7-6 with TRBJ2-5; 10 bases are a match to TRBD2. V shed 1 base, J shed 2 bases, and the junction held 7 bases outside the gene matches. The CDR3 contains 17 residues. Germline V gene sequence: CDR1 SGHVS, CDR2 FNYEAQ. DNA of the CDR3: TGTGCCAGCAGCTTAGGAGGGTTAGCGGGGGGTCAAGAGACCCAGTACTTC. Amino acids: CASSLGGLAGGQETQYF. The full variable domain, completed using reference TRBV7-6 and TRBJ2-5, is GAGVSQSPRYKVTKRGQDVALRCDPISGHVSLYWYRQALGQGPEFLTYFNYEAQQDKSGLPNDRFSAERPEGSISTLTIQRTEQRDSAMYRCASSLGGLAGGQETQYFGPGTRLLVL.

V and J are TRBV11-2 and TRBJ2-7, with 7 bases lining up with TRBD1. V lost 5 bases, J lost 1 base, and 2 bases stayed unmatched. The CDR3 is made up of 13 amino acids. CDR1 is SGHAT and CDR2 is FQNNGV in the germline V gene. The CDR3 region has the DNA TGTGCCAGCAGCACAGGGGTTTCCTACGAGCAGTACTTC. Translation gives CASSTGVSYEQYF. Full variable domain (rest looked up from reference TRBV11-2 and TRBJ2-7): EAGVAQSPRYKIIEKRQSVAFWCNPISGHATLYWYQQILGQGPKLLIQFQNNGVVDDSQLPKDRFSAERLKGVDSTLKIQPAKLEDSAVYLCASSTGVSYEQYFGPGTRLTVT.